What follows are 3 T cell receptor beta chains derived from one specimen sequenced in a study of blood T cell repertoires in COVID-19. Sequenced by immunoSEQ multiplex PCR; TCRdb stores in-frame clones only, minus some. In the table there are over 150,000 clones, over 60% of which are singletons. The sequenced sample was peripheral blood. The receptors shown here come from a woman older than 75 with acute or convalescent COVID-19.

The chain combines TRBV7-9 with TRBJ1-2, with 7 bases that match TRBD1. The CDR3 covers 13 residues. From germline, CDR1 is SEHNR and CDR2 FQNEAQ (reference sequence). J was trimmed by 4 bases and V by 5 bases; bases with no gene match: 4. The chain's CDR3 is CASSPGQVYGYTF. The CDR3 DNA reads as TGTGCCAGCAGCCCTGGACAGGTCTATGGCTACACCTTC. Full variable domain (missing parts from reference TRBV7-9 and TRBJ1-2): DTGVSQNPRHKITKRGQNVTFRCDPISEHNRLYWYRQTLGQGPEFLTYFQNEAQLEKSRLLSDRFSAERPKGSFSTLEIQRTEQGDSAMYLCASSPGQVYGYTFGSGTRLTVV.

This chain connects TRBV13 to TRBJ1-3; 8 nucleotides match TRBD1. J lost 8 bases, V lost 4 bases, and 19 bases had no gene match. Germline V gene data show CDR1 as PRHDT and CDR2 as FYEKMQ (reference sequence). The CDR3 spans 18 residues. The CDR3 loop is CASSSARTGRSSGDTIYF. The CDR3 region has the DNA TGTGCCAGCAGCTCCGCCCGGACAGGGCGTAGTAGTGGGGACACCATATATTTT.

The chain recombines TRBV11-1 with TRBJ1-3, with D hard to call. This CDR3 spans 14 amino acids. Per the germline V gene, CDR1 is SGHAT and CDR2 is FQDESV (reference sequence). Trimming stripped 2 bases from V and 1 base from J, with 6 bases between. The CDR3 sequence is CASSLTQSGNTIYF. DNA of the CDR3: TGTGCCAGCAGCTTAACCCAGTCTGGAAACACCATATATTTT.